The clone carrying this T cell receptor beta chain was counted once. Its antigen is undetermined. CDR3 size: 16 residues. Trimming took 2 bases from V and 7 from J; bases not matched to a gene: 7. The germline gives CDR1 SGHVS, CDR2 FQNEAQ. Profiles of TCR beta VDJ and CDR3 were generated from a genomic DNA template. Each CDR3 protein is one row after TCRdb ran MiXCR on the reads. The table records about 70,000 distinct CDR3 sequences, 50% to 55% of them present only once. The data belong to a study of CD8+CD57+ T cells in acquired aplastic anemia. In the study overall: Roughly 3.2 ug was the average amount of DNA from sorted CD4+ and CD8+ cells. CD4+ reads averaged approximately 11 million in healthy donors. The study's findings and limits: Sharing between patients and controls was observed for 25 to 30 CD8+ CDR3 sequences.

This sequence joins TRBV7-8 and TRBJ1-6, with 8 bases fitting TRBD1. This sequence originates from a human donor in good health, serving as a control. The specimen was sorted CD4+, CD8+, or CD8+CD57+ T cells (not recorded which) from PBMCs. In nucleotides, the CDR3 is TGTGCCAGCAGCTTATTGGGACAGGACTTAAATTCACCCCTCCACTTT. This encodes CASSLLGQDLNSPLHF.